This passage covers 2 T cell receptor beta chains from one sample sequenced in a study of T-cell reconstitution after alpha-beta-depleted transplantation in children. As it was prepared, the TCRbeta library received unique molecular identifiers. Using its own MiXCR run on the PCR reads, TCRdb lists one record per CDR3 protein. The sample consists of around 200,000 distinct CDR3 sequences, roughly a tenth of them appearing once. The sequenced sample was PBMCs, obtained before TCRalphabeta/CD19-depleted stem cell transplant. The origin of the receptors is a child under two years old with acute myeloid leukemia, due to receive a stem cell transplant.

The gene calls are TRBV7-6 and TRBJ2-7, with D possibly being TRBD2 (5 bases). CDR3 length: 15 amino acids. Trimming pared 2 bases from V and 9 bases from J, leaving 20 bases between. Germline V gene sequence: CDR1 SGHVS, CDR2 FNYEAQ. The CDR3 sequence: CASSLSLGPPEGQYF. CDR3 coding DNA: TGTGCCAGCAGCTTAAGTTTGGGCCCCCCCGAGGGGCAGTACTTC.

This clonotype was seen at least ten times. This chain uses TRBV5-1 with TRBJ1-2; unclear D gene. CDR3 length: 13 amino acids. Germline loops: CDR1 SGHRS, CDR2 YFSETQ. V lost 0 bases and J lost 8, with 11 bases in between. CDR3 nucleotides: TGCGCCAGCAGCTTGGATTTGGCCCGCGGCTACACCTTC. This gives the protein CASSLDLARGYTF.